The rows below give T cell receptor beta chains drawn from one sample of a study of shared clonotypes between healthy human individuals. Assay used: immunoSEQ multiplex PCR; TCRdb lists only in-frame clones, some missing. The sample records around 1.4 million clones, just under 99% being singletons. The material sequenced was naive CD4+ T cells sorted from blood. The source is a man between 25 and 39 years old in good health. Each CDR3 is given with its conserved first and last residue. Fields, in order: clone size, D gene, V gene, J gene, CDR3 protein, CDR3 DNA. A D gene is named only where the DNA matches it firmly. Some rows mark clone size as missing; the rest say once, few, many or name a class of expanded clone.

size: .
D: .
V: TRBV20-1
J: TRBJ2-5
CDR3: CSASAQETQYF
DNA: TGCAGTGCTAGTGCGCAAGAGACCCAGTACTTC

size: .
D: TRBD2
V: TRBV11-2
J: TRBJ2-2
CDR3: CASSSSWLAVTGELFF
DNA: TGTGCCAGCAGCTCGAGTTGGCTAGCGGTCACCGGGGAGCTGTTTTTT

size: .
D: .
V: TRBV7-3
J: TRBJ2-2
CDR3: CASSLIGTANTGELFF
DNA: TGTGCCAGCAGCTTAATAGGGACGGCGAACACCGGGGAGCTGTTTTTT

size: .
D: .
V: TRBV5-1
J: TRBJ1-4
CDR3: CASSPEGSANEKLFF
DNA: TGCGCCAGCAGCCCAGAGGGGTCGGCTAATGAAAAACTGTTTTTT

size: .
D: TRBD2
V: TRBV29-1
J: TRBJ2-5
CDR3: CSVAFLAGQETQYF
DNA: TGCAGCGTTGCGTTTCTAGCGGGCCAAGAGACCCAGTACTTC

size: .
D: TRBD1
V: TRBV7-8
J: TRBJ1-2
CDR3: CASSREGRRGTDGYTF
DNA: TGTGCCAGCAGCCGAGAGGGGCGCAGGGGGACCGATGGCTACACCTTC

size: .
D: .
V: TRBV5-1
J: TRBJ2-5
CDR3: CASSPAPQETQYF
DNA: TGCGCCAGCAGCCCGGCACCGCAAGAGACCCAGTACTTC

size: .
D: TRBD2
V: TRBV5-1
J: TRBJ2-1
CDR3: CASSSSTSGNEQFF
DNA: TGCGCCAGCAGCTCATCGACTAGCGGTAATGAGCAGTTCTTC

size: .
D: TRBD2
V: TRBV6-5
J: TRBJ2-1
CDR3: CASSSLSGGESNEQFF
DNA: TGTGCCAGCAGTTCACTGAGCGGGGGTGAAAGCAATGAGCAGTTCTTC

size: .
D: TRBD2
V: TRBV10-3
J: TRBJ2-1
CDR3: CAIRLAGGNEQFF
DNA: TGTGCCATCCGACTAGCGGGTGGCAATGAGCAGTTCTTC

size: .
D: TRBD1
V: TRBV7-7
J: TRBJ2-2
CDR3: CASSPRQGSPSGELFF
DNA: TGTGCTAGCAGCCCCCGACAGGGGTCCCCCTCCGGGGAGCTGTTTTTT

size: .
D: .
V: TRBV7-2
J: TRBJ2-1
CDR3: CASSPVTGSEQFF
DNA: TGTGCCAGCAGCCCGGTTACAGGGAGTGAGCAGTTCTTC

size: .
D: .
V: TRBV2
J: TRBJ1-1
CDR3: CASSRDRSGDTEAFF
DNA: TGTGCCAGCAGCCGAGACAGGTCCGGGGACACTGAAGCTTTCTTT

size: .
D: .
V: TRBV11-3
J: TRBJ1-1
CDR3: CASSTRQNTEAFF
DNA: TGTGCCAGCAGCACCCGACAGAACACTGAAGCTTTCTTT

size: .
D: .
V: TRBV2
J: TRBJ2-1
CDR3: CASSGGGTPGYNEQFF
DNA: TGTGCCAGCAGTGGGGGCGGGACCCCGGGTTACAATGAGCAGTTCTTC

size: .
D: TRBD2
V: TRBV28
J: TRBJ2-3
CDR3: CASSWGAGAPTDTQYF
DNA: TGTGCCAGCAGTTGGGGAGCGGGAGCTCCGACAGATACGCAGTATTTT

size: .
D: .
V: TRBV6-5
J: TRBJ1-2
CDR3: CASSYSTSDHGCTF
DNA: TGTGCCAGCAGTTACTCGACGTCGGATCATGGCTGCACCTTC

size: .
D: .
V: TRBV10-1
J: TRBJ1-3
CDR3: CASRPDLGNTIYF
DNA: TGCGCCAGCAGACCCGACCTCGGAAACACCATATATTTT

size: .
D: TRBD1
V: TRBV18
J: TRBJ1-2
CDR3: CASSPDRVNYGYTF
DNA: TGTGCCAGCTCACCGGACAGGGTTAACTATGGCTACACCTTC

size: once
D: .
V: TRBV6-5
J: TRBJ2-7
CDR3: CASSHEFYEQYF
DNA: TGTGCCAGCAGTCACGAGTTCTACGAGCAGTACTTC

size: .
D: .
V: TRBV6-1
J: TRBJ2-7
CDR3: CASSVRDLYEQYF
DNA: TGTGCCAGCAGTGTCCGGGACTTATACGAGCAGTACTTC

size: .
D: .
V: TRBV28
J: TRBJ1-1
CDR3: CASGRGSNTEAFF
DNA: TGTGCCAGCGGGCGGGGATCTAACACTGAAGCTTTCTTT

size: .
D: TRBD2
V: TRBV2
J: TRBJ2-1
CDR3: CASSVNSGRLDEQFF
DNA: TGTGCCAGCAGTGTAAATAGCGGGAGGCTTGATGAGCAGTTCTTC

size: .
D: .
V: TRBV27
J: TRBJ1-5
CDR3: CASSLNGGQPQHF
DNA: TGTGCCAGCAGTTTAAATGGGGGGCAGCCCCAGCATTTT

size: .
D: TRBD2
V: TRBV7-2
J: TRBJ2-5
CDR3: CASSLGGPRETQYF
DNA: TGTGCCAGCAGCTTGGGAGGGCCGAGGGAGACCCAGTACTTC

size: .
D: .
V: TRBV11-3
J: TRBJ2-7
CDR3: CASSLGAGSDYEQYF
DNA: TGTGCCAGCAGCTTAGGGGCTGGTTCAGACTACGAGCAGTACTTC

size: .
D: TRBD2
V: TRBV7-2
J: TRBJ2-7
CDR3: CASRRSGSEDYEQYF
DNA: TGTGCCAGCAGACGTAGCGGGTCCGAGGACTACGAGCAGTACTTC

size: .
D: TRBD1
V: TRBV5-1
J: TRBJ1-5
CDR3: CASSITGGGQPQHF
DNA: TGCGCCAGCAGCATTACAGGGGGCGGTCAGCCCCAGCATTTT

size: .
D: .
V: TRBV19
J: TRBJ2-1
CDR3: CASSKTRGNSYNEQFF
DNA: TGTGCCAGTAGTAAGACTAGGGGCAACTCCTACAATGAGCAGTTCTTC

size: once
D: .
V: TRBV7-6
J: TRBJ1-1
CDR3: CASSLASPPGGRGEGTEAFF
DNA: TGTGCCAGCAGCTTAGCGTCTCCCCCGGGGGGGCGAGGAGAAGGAACTGAAGCTTTCTTT

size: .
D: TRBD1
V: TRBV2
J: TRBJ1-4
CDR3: CASSATGVGEKLFF
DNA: TGTGCCAGCAGCGCTACAGGGGTAGGGGAAAAACTGTTTTTT

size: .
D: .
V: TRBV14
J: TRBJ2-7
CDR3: CASSHVSYEQYF
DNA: TGTGCCAGCAGCCACGTATCCTACGAGCAGTACTTC

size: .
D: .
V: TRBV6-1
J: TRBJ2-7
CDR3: CASSDYEQYF
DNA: TGTGCCAGCAGTGATTACGAGCAGTACTTC

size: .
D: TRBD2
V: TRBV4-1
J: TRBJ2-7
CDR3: CASSQGQVTSGVLYEQYF
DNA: TGCGCCAGCAGCCAAGGCCAAGTAACTAGCGGCGTGCTTTACGAGCAGTACTTC

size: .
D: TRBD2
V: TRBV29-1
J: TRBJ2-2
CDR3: CSVETGGVRTGELFF
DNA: TGCAGCGTTGAGACGGGAGGGGTCCGGACCGGGGAGCTGTTTTTT

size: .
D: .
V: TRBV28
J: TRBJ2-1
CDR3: CASSFDGNEQFF
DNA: TGTGCCAGCAGTTTCGACGGGAATGAGCAGTTCTTC

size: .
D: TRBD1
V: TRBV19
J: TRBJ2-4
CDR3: CASSMGTGGNIQYF
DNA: TGTGCCAGTAGTATGGGGACAGGAGGAAACATTCAGTACTTC

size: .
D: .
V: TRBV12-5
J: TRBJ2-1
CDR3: CASAARPSEQFF
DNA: TGTGCCTCAGCTGCGCGTCCCAGTGAGCAGTTCTTC

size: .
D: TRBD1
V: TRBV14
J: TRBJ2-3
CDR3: CASSFFAGGRSPDTQYF
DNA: TGTGCCAGCAGCTTCTTTGCAGGGGGCCGGTCGCCAGATACGCAGTATTTT

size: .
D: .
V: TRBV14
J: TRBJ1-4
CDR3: CASSQIPEKLFF
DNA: TGTGCCAGCAGCCAGATACCTGAAAAACTGTTTTTT

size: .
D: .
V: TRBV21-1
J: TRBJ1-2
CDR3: CASSKTDGYTF
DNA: TGTGCCAGCAGCAAAACTGATGGCTACACCTTC

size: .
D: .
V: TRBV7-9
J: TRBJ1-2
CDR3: CASSIFRGNYGYTF
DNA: TGTGCCAGCAGCATATTCCGTGGAAACTATGGCTACACCTTC

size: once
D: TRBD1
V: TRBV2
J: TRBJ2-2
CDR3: CASREGTADFRTGELFF
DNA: TGTGCCAGCAGAGAAGGGACAGCCGACTTTCGCACCGGGGAGCTGTTTTTT

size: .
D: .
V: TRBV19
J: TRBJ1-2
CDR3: CASTIPGRINYGYTF
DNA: TGTGCCAGTACAATCCCGGGACGGATTAACTATGGCTACACCTTC

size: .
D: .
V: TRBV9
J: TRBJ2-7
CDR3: CASSLQVGNYEQYF
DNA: TGTGCCAGCAGCTTACAGGTTGGAAACTACGAGCAGTACTTC

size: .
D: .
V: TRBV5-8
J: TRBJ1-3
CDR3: CASSRRGALGNTIYF
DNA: TGTGCCAGCAGTCGTAGGGGGGCCCTTGGAAACACCATATATTTT

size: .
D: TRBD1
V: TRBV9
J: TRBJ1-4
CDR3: CASSAGDRLNNEKLFF
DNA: TGTGCCAGCAGCGCAGGGGACAGACTCAATAATGAAAAACTGTTTTTT

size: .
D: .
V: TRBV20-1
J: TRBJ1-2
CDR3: CSASRGGYTF
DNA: TGCAGTGCTTCGAGGGGTGGCTACACCTTC

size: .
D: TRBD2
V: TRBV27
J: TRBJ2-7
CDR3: CASSPRLAGVREQYF
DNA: TGTGCCAGCAGTCCCCGGCTAGCGGGAGTAAGGGAGCAGTACTTC

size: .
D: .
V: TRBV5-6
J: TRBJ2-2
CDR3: CASSLGREELFF
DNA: TGTGCCAGCAGCTTGGGGCGAGAGGAGCTGTTTTTT

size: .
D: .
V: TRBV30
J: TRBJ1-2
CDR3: CAWRATGPGIYTF
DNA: TGTGCCTGGAGGGCCACGGGTCCGGGGATCTACACCTTC

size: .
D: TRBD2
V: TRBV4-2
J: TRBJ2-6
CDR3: CASSQKVLADDSGANVLTF
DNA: TGTGCCAGCAGCCAAAAAGTACTAGCGGATGACTCTGGGGCCAACGTCCTGACTTTC

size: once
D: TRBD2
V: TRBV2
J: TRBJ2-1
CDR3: CASTLSGVPYNEQFF
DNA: TGTGCCAGCACTTTAAGCGGGGTCCCCTACAATGAGCAGTTCTTC